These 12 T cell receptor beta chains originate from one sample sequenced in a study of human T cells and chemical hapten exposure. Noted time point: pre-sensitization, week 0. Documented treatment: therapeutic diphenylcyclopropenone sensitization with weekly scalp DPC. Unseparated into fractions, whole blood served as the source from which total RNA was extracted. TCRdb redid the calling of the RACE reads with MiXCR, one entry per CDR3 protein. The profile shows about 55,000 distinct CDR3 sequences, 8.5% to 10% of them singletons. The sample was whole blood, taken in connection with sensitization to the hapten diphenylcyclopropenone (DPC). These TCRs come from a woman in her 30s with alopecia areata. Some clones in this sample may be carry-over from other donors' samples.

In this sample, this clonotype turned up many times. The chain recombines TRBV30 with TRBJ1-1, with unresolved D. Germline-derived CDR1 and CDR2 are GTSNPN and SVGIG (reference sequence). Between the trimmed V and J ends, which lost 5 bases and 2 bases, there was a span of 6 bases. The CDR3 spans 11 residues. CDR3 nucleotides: TGTGCCTGGCTACTCAACACTGAAGCTTTCTTT. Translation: CAWLLNTEAFF. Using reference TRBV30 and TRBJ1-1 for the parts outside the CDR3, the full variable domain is SQTIHQWPATLVQPVGSPLSLECTVEGTSNPNLYWYRQAAGRGLQLLFYSVGIGQISSEVPQNLSASRPQDRQFILSSKKLLLSDSGFYLCAWLLNTEAFFGQGTRLTVV.

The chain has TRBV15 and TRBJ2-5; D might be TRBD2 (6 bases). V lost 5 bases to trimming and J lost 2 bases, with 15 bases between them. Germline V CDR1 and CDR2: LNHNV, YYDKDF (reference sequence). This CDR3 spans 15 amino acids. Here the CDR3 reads CATSVRLGGQETQYF. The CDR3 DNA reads TGTGCCACCAGCGTAAGACTGGGGGGTCAAGAGACCCAGTACTTC.

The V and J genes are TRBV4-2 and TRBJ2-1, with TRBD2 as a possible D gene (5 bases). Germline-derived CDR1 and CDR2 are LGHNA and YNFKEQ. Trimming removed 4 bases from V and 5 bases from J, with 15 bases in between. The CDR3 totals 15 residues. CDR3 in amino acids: CASSPEVGSDNEQFF. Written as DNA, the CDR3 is TGTGCCAGCAGCCCAGAGGTTGGTAGCGACAATGAGCAGTTCTTC.

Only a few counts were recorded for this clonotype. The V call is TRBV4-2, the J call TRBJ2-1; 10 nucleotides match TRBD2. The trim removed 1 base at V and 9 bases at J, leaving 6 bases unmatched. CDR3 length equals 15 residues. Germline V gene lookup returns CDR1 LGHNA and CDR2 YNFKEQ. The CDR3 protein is CASSQGSGGASEQFF. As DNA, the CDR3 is TGTGCCAGCAGCCAAGGGAGCGGGGGGGCCAGTGAGCAGTTCTTC.

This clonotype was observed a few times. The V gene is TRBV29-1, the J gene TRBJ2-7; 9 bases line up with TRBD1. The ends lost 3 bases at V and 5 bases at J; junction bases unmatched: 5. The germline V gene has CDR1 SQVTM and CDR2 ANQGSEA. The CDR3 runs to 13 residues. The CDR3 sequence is CSVETTGGDEQYF. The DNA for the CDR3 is TGCAGCGTTGAGACGACAGGGGGGGACGAGCAGTACTTC.

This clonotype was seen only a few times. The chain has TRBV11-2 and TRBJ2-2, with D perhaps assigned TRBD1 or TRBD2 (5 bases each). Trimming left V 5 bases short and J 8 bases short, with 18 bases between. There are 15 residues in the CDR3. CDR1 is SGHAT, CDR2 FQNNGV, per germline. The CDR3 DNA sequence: TGTGCCAGCAGCCCCCGGTGGGGGATCTCAGGGGAGCTGTTTTTT. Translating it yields CASSPRWGISGELFF.

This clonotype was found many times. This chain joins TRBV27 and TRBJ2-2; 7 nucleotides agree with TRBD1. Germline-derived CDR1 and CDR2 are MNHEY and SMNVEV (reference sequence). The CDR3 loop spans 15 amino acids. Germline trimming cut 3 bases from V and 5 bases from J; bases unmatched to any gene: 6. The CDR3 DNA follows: TGTGCCAGCAGTTTTCGACAGGGATCGACCGGGGAGCTGTTTTTT. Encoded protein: CASSFRQGSTGELFF.

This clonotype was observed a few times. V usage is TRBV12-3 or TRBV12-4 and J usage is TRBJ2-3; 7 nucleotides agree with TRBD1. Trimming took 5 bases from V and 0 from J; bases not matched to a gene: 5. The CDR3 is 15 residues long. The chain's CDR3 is CASSRQGSSTDTQYF. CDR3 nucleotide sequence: TGTGCCAGCAGTCGACAGGGCTCTAGCACAGATACGCAGTATTTT.

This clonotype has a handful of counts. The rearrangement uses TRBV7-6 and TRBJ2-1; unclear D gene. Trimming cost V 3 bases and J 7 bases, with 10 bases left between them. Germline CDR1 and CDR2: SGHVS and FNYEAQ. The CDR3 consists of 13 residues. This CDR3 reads CASSFPPENEQFF. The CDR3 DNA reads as TGTGCCAGCAGCTTCCCGCCGGAGAATGAGCAGTTCTTC.

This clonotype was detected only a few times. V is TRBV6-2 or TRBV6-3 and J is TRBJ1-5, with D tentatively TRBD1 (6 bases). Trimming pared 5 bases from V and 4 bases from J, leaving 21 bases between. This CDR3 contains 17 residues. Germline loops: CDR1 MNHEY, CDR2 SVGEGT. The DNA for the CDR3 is TGTGCCAGCAGTCTAACCACGACCGACAGGAAAAATCAGCCCCAGCATTTT. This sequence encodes CASSLTTTDRKNQPQHF.

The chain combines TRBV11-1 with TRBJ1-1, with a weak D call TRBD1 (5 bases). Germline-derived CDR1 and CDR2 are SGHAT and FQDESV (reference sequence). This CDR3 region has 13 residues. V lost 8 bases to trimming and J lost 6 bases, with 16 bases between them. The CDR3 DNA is TGTGCCAGCGGATCCCGGCGAGGGGCTGAAGCTTTCTTT. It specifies CASGSRRGAEAFF. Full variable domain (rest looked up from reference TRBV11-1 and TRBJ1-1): EAEVAQSPRYKITEKSQAVAFWCDPISGHATLYWYRQILGQGPELLVQFQDESVVDDSQLPKDRFSAERLKGVDSTLKIQPAELGDSAMYLCASGSRRGAEAFFGQGTRLTVV.

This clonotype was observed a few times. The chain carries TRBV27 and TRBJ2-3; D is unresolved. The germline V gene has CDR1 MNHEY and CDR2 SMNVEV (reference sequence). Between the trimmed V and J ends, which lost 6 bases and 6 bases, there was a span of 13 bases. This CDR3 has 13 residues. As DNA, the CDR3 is TGTGCCAGCAGCCCCTTTAGCAGGGATACGCAGTATTTT. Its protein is CASSPFSRDTQYF.